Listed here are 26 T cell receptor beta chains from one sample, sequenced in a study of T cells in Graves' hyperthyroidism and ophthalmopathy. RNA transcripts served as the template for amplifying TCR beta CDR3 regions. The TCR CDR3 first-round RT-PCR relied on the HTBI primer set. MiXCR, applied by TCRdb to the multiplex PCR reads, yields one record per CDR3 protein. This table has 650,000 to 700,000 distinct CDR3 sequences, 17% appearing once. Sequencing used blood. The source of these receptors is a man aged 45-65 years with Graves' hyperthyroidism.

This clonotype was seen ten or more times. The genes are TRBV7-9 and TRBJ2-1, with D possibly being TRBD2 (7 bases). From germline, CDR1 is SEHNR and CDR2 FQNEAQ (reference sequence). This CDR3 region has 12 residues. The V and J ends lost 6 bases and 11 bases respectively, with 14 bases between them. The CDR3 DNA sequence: TGTGCCAGCAGTACCGGGGGGACAAAGCAGTTCTTC. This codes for CASSTGGTKQFF.

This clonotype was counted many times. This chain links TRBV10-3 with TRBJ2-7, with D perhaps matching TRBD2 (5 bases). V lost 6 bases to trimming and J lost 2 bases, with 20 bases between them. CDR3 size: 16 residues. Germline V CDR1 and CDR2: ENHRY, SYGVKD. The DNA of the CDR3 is TGTGCCATCAGGCGGGCGGCGGACGGTCGGACCTACGAGCAGTACTTC. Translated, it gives CAIRRAADGRTYEQYF.

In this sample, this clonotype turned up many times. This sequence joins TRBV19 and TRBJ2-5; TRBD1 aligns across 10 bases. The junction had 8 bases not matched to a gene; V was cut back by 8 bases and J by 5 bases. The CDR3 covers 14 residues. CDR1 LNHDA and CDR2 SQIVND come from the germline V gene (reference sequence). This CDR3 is CASAGQGLWETQYF. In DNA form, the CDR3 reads TGTGCCAGTGCGGGACAGGGGTTATGGGAGACCCAGTACTTC.

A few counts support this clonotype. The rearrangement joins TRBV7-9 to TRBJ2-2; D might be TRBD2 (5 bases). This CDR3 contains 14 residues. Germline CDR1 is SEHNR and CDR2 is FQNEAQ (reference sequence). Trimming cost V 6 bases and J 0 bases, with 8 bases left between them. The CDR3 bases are TGTGCCAGCAGAGTGACTACGAACACCGGGGAGCTGTTTTTT. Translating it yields CASRVTTNTGELFF.

The CDR3 region has the DNA TGTGCCAGCAGCGGACAAGGGGGAAGTAATAATTCACCCCTCCACTTT. Protein: CASSGQGGSNNSPLHF. This chain uses TRBV6-1 with TRBJ1-6; tentative D call: TRBD1 (6 bases). Germline V gives CDR1 MNHNS, CDR2 SASEGT. The germline V and J ends were trimmed by 6 bases and 5 bases, with 17 bases remaining between them. The CDR3 sequence is 16 residues long.

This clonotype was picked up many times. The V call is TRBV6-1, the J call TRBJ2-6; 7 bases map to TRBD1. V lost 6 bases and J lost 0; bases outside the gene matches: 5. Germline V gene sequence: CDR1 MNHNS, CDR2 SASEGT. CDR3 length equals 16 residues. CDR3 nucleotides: TGTGCCAGCAGCAGGGGGTCCAGCTCTGGGGCCAACGTCCTGACTTTC. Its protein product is CASSRGSSSGANVLTF.

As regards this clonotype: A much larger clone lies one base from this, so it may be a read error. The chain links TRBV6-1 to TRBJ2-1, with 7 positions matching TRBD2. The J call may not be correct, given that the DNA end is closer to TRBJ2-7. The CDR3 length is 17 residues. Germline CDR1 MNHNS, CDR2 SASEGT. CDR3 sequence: CASGLEAGRGSYNEQYF. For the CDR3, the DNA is TGTGCCAGCGGTCTTGAAGCGGGACGGGGGTCCTACAATGAGCAGTACTTC.

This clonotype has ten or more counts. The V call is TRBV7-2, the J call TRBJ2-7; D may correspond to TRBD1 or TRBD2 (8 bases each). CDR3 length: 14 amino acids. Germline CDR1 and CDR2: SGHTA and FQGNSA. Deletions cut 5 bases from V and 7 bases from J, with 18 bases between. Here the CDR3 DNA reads TGTGCCAGCAGCCGCAGGACAGGGACTAGGGAGCAGTACTTC. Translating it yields CASSRRTGTREQYF.

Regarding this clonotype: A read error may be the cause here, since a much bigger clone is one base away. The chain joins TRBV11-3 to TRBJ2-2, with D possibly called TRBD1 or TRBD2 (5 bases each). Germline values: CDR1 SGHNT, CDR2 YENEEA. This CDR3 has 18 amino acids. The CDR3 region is CASSLIRWGKQDTGERFF. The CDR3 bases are TGTGCCAGCAGCTTAATCCGATGGGGAAAACAGGACACCGGGGAGCGGTTTTTT. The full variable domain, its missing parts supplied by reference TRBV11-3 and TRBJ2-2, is EAGVVQSPRYKIIEKKQPVAFWCNPISGHNTLYWYLQNLGQGPELLIRYENEEAVDDSQLPKDRFSAERLKGVDSTLKIQPAELGDSAVYLCASSLIRWGKQDTGERFFGEGSRLTVL.

The CDR3 loop is CASSQASKETQYF. The CDR3 DNA follows: TGCGCCAGCAGCCAGGCAAGCAAAGAGACCCAGTACTTC. The rearrangement uses TRBV4-1 and TRBJ2-5, with D uncertain. The V end lost 3 bases, the J end lost 3 bases, and 8 bases lay between the germline ends. This CDR3 has 13 amino acids. Germline V gene data show CDR1 as MGHRA and CDR2 as YSYEKL.

CDR3 bases: TGTGCCAGCAGGTATGGGACAGGGGTCGGTGAGACCCAGTACTTC. Its protein product is CASRYGTGVGETQYF. The rearrangement uses TRBV28 and TRBJ2-5, with 10 bases lining up with TRBD1. The junction had 9 bases not matched to a gene; V was cut back by 6 bases and J by 5 bases. Germline-derived CDR1 and CDR2 are MDHEN and SYDVKM. The CDR3 has 15 residues.

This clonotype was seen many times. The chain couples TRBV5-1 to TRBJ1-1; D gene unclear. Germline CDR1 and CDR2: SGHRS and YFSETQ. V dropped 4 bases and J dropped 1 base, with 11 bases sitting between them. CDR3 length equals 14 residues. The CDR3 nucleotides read TGCGCCAGCAGCCCGGACGGAAAGAACACTGAAGCTTTCTTT. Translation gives CASSPDGKNTEAFF.

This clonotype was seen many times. CDR3 residues: CASSLWGNEQFF. The CDR3 DNA is TGTGCCAGCAGTTTGTGGGGAAATGAGCAGTTCTTC. The chain combines TRBV28 with TRBJ2-1; no clear D. V was cut by 3 bases and J by 7 bases, with 7 bases left in between. In germline, CDR1 is MDHEN, CDR2 SYDVKM. The CDR3 consists of 12 residues.

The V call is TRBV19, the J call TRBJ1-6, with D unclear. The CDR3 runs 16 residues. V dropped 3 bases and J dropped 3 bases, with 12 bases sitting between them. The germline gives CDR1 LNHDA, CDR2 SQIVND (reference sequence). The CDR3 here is CASSIIGGLYNSPLHF. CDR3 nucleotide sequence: TGTGCCAGTAGTATTATCGGAGGACTCTATAATTCACCCCTCCACTTT.

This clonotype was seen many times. The CDR3 bases are TGTGCCAGCAGCACGACAGGGGCGAACACTGAAGCTTTCTTT. Protein: CASSTTGANTEAFF. The genes are TRBV3-1 and TRBJ1-1; 8 bases are a match to TRBD1. V was pared by 5 bases and J by 1 base, with 3 bases of the junction left unmatched. CDR1 and CDR2 from the germline V gene are LGHDT and YNNKEL (reference sequence). The length of the CDR3 is 14 residues.

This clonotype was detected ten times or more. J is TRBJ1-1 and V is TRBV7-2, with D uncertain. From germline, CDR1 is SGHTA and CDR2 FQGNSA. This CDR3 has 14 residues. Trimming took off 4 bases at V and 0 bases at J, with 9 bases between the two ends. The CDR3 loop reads CASSYGRVNTEAFF. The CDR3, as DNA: TGTGCCAGCAGCTACGGACGGGTGAACACTGAAGCTTTCTTT. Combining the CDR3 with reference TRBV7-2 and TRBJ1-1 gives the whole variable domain GAGVSQSPSNKVTEKGKDVELRCDPISGHTALYWYRQSLGQGLEFLIYFQGNSAPDKSGLPSDRFSAERTGGSVSTLTIQRTQQEDSAVYLCASSYGRVNTEAFFGQGTRLTVV.

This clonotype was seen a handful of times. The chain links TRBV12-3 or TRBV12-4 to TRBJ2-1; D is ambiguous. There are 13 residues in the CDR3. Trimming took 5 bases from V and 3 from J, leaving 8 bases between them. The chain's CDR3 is CASSALSYNEQFF. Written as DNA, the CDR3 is TGTGCCAGCAGTGCCTTGAGCTACAATGAGCAGTTCTTC.

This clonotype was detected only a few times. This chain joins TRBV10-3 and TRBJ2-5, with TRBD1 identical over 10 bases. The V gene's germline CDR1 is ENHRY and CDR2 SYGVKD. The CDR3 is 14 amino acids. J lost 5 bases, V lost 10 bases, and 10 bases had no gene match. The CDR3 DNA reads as TGTGCCACGCCCGGGACAGGGGATTTGGAGACCCAGTACTTC. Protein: CATPGTGDLETQYF.

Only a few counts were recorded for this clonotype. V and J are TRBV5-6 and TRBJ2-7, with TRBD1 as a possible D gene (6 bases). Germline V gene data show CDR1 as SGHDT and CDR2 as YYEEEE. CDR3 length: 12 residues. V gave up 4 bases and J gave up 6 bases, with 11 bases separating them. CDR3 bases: TGTGCCAGCAGCACCGAGGGGGTCGAGCAGTACTTC. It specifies CASSTEGVEQYF. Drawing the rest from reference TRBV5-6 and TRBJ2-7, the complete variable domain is DAGVTQSPTHLIKTRGQQVTLRCSPKSGHDTVSWYQQALGQGPQFIFQYYEEEERQRGNFPDRFSGHQFPNYSSELNVNALLLGDSALYLCASSTEGVEQYFGPGTRLTVT.

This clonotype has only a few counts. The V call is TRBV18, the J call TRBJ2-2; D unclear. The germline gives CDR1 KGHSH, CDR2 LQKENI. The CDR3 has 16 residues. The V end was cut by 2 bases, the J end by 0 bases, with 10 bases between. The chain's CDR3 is CASSPVQRANTGELFF. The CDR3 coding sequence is TGTGCCAGCTCACCAGTCCAGCGTGCGAACACCGGGGAGCTGTTTTTT.

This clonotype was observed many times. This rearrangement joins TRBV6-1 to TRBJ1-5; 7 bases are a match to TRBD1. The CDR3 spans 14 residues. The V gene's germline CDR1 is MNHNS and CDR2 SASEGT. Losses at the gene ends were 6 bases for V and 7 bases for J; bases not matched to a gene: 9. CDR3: CASRKDRWNQPQHF. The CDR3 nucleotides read TGTGCCAGCAGAAAGGACAGGTGGAACCAGCCCCAGCATTTT.

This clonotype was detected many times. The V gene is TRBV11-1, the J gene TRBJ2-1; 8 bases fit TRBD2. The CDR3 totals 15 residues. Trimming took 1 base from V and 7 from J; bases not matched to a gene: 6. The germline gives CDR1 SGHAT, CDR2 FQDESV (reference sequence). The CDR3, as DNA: TGTGCCAGCAGCTTAGGCGGGACTAGAAGTAATGAGCAGTTCTTC. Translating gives CASSLGGTRSNEQFF.

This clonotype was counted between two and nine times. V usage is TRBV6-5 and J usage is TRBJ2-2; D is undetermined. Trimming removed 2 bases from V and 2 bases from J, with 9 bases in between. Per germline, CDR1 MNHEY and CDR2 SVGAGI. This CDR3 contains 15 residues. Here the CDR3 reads CASSYSETNTGELFF. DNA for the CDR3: TGTGCCAGCAGTTACAGTGAGACAAACACCGGGGAGCTGTTTTTT.

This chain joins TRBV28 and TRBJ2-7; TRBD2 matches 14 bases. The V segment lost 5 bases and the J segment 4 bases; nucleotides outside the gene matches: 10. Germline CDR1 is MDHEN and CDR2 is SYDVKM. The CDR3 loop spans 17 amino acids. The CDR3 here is CASSLALGTSGSYEQYF. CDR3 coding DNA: TGTGCCAGCAGTCTAGCGCTTGGGACTAGCGGGAGTTACGAGCAGTACTTC. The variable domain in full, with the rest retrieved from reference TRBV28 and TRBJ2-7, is DVKVTQSSRYLVKRTGEKVFLECVQDMDHENMFWYRQDPGLGLRLIYFSYDVKMKEKGDIPEGYSVSREKKERFSLILESASTNQTSMYLCASSLALGTSGSYEQYFGPGTRLTVT.

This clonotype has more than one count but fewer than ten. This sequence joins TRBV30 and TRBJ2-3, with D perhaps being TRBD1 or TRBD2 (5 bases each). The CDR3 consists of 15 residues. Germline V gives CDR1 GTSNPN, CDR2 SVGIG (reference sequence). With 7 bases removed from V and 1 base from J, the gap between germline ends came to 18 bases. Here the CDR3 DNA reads TGTGCCTCCTCGGGACCAGCAGCGGGCACAGATACGCAGTATTTT. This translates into CASSGPAAGTDTQYF. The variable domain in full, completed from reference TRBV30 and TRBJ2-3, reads SQTIHQWPATLVQPVGSPLSLECTVEGTSNPNLYWYRQAAGRGLQLLFYSVGIGQISSEVPQNLSASRPQDRQFILSSKKLLLSDSGFYLCASSGPAAGTDTQYFGPGTRLTVL.

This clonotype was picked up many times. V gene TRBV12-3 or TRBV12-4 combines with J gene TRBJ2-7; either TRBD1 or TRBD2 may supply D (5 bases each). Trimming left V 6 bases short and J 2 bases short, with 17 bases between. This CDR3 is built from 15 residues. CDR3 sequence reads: CASRPTGTGTYEQYF. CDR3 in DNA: TGTGCCAGCAGGCCAACCGGGACGGGAACCTACGAGCAGTACTTC.